Following are 21 T cell receptor beta chains from one sample sequenced in a study of blood T cell repertoires in COVID-19. Assay used: immunoSEQ multiplex PCR; TCRdb lists only in-frame clones, some missing. The sample records 150,000 to 200,000 clones, about 85% being singletons. The sequenced sample was peripheral blood. The receptor set was obtained from a woman aged 80 or older in a cohort sampled during active or convalescent COVID-19.

The chain carries TRBV18 and TRBJ2-2; 9 bases fit TRBD1. The germline V gene has CDR1 KGHSH and CDR2 LQKENI. Trimming cost V 1 base and J 4 bases; bases outside gene matches: 4. The CDR3 is 16 amino acids. The DNA of the CDR3 is TGTGCCAGCTCACCACAAGGACAGGGGTCCACCGGGGAGCTGTTTTTT. Its protein product is CASSPQGQGSTGELFF.

V usage is TRBV11-2 and J usage is TRBJ2-2, with D possibly being TRBD2 (6 bases). Germline loops: CDR1 SGHAT, CDR2 FQNNGV. Trimming left V 4 bases short and J 1 base short, with 10 bases between. The CDR3 has 15 amino acids. CDR3: CASSSRGVNTGELFF. CDR3 sequence (DNA): TGTGCCAGCAGCTCGCGGGGAGTGAACACCGGGGAGCTGTTTTTT.

The chain uses TRBV7-8 and TRBJ1-6, with unresolved D. Between the trimmed V and J ends, which lost 5 bases and 9 bases, there was a span of 20 bases. The CDR3 loop spans 16 amino acids. Germline V gene sequence: CDR1 SGHVS, CDR2 FQNEAQ. CDR3 DNA: TGTGCCAGCAGCGGTACAGACCCGGGGATCGGTTCACCCCTCCACTTT. It specifies CASSGTDPGIGSPLHF.

This chain links TRBV27 with TRBJ2-5; the D gene is possibly TRBD1 (5 bases). With 3 bases removed from V and 9 bases from J, the gap between germline ends came to 17 bases. The CDR3 spans 14 residues. Germline values: CDR1 MNHEY, CDR2 SMNVEV (reference sequence). CDR3 sequence (DNA): TGTGCCAGCAGTTTTTCCCCCCTCCAAGGGGCCCAGTACTTC. Translating it yields CASSFSPLQGAQYF.

V and J are TRBV6-5 and TRBJ2-2; the D gene is possibly TRBD2 (6 bases). There are 15 residues in the CDR3. CDR1 is MNHEY, CDR2 SVGAGI, per germline. V dropped 7 bases and J dropped 2 bases, with 14 bases sitting between them. The CDR3: CASTPGTPNTGELFF. CDR3 DNA: TGTGCCAGCACCCCCGGGACTCCTAACACCGGGGAGCTGTTTTTT.

The chain couples TRBV28 to TRBJ1-5; possible D gene TRBD1, 6 bases. The V end was cut by 1 base, the J end by 6 bases, with 13 bases between. CDR1 is MDHEN, CDR2 SYDVKM, per germline. This CDR3 has 15 residues. CDR3 residues: CASSLSHRVGQPQHF. The CDR3 nucleotides are TGTGCCAGCAGTTTATCCCACAGGGTTGGTCAGCCCCAGCATTTT. The variable domain in full, completed from reference TRBV28 and TRBJ1-5, reads DVKVTQSSRYLVKRTGEKVFLECVQDMDHENMFWYRQDPGLGLRLIYFSYDVKMKEKGDIPEGYSVSREKKERFSLILESASTNQTSMYLCASSLSHRVGQPQHFGDGTRLSIL.

This chain links TRBV5-4 with TRBJ1-2, with D possibly matching TRBD1 (6 bases). The CDR3 totals 15 residues. Germline lookup yields CDR1 SGHNT and CDR2 YYREEE (reference sequence). V lost 4 bases to trimming and J lost 4 bases, with 17 bases between them. In DNA, the CDR3 is TGTGCCAGCAGCGGCCAGGGGAGTAATGGCTATGGCTACACCTTC. Translated: CASSGQGSNGYGYTF.

The chain combines TRBV10-3 with TRBJ2-5; the match to TRBD1 covers 8 bases. Germline lookup yields CDR1 ENHRY and CDR2 SYGVKD. V was clipped by 6 bases and J by 1 base; unmatched bases: 4. The CDR3 sequence is 14 residues long. The CDR3 nucleotides read TGTGCCATCAGCCGGGGACAGGCCCAAGAGACCCAGTACTTC. It encodes CAISRGQAQETQYF.

The chain uses TRBV24-1 and TRBJ2-1, with TRBD1 as a possible D gene (5 bases). V was clipped by 0 bases and J by 3 bases, with 11 bases between them. Per germline, CDR1 KGHDR and CDR2 SFDVKD. The CDR3 is made up of 16 amino acids. This CDR3 is CATSDLRPDNYNEQFF. Here the CDR3 DNA reads TGTGCCACCAGTGATTTGAGGCCGGACAACTACAATGAGCAGTTCTTC.

The chain has TRBV9 and TRBJ1-3, with a possible D match to TRBD1 (6 bases). CDR1 and CDR2 (germline): SGDLS, YYNGEE. Deletions cut 3 bases from V and 1 base from J, with 11 bases between. The CDR3 is 15 residues long. The CDR3 spells CASSALQGSGNTIYF. CDR3 nucleotides: TGTGCCAGCAGCGCCTTACAGGGATCTGGAAACACCATATATTTT.

The CDR3 loop is CASSLGDSRGEKLFF. The DNA of the CDR3 is TGTGCCAGCAGCTTAGGGGACTCGAGGGGTGAAAAACTGTTTTTT. This rearrangement joins TRBV7-6 to TRBJ1-4; TRBD1 might be the D (5 bases). CDR1 is SGHVS and CDR2 is FNYEAQ in the germline V gene. V was trimmed by 1 base and J by 7 bases, leaving 13 bases between them. The CDR3 is made up of 15 amino acids.

V gene TRBV5-3 combines with J gene TRBJ1-5, with a possible D match to TRBD1 (6 bases). TRBV5-3 is an open reading frame, and its role is uncertain. The CDR3 contains 16 residues. Trimming stripped 4 bases from V and 5 bases from J, with 19 bases between. The DNA of the CDR3 is TGTGCCAGAAGCCGGAGGGGGGGACTCGGCGATCAGCCCCAGCATTTT. Protein product: CARSRRGGLGDQPQHF.

The chain joins TRBV25-1 to TRBJ1-2, with D possibly being TRBD1 (6 bases). Germline CDR1 is MGHDK and CDR2 is SYGVNS. Trimming removed 2 bases from V and 4 bases from J, with 8 bases in between. The CDR3 consists of 13 residues. The DNA for the CDR3 is TGTGCCAGCAGTGAACAACAGGGCTATGGCTACACCTTC. It encodes CASSEQQGYGYTF.

V is TRBV19 and J is TRBJ1-2, with D perhaps matching TRBD1 (6 bases). The germline V gene has CDR1 LNHDA and CDR2 SQIVND (reference sequence). The germline V and J ends were trimmed by 3 bases and 4 bases, with 12 bases remaining between them. The CDR3 runs 14 residues. The CDR3 reads CASSMRGSGYGYTF. In DNA form, the CDR3 reads TGTGCCAGTAGTATGAGGGGGTCGGGCTATGGCTACACCTTC.

The genes are TRBV9 and TRBJ1-6, with D uncertain. Between the trimmed V and J ends, which lost 4 bases and 10 bases, there was a span of 15 bases. The CDR3 extends over 14 amino acids. Germline V lookup: CDR1 SGDLS, CDR2 YYNGEE. The CDR3 sequence is CASSRDEGESPLHF. The DNA for the CDR3 is TGTGCCAGCAGCCGGGATGAGGGCGAGTCACCCCTCCACTTT.

This clone has only one observation. CDR3 bases: TGTGCCAGCAGCCAAGATTGGGACACCGGTTTTTTT. Amino acids: CASSQDWDTGFF. The chain is built from TRBV3-1 (or the pseudogene TRBV3-2) and TRBJ1-4, with D possibly being TRBD1 (6 bases). This CDR3 spans 12 amino acids. Between the trimmed V and J ends, which lost 0 bases and 17 bases, there was a span of 13 bases. The germline CDR1 and CDR2 sequences are LGHDT and YNNKEL (reference sequence).

The chain has TRBV18 and TRBJ1-1; 12 bases are shared with TRBD1. The CDR3 spans 18 residues. V lost 4 bases to trimming and J lost 4 bases; unmatched junction nucleotides: 13. The germline V gene has CDR1 KGHSH and CDR2 LQKENI. CDR3 region: CASSLRGQGAVGATEAFF. The CDR3 region has the DNA TGTGCCAGCTCACTTCGGGGACAGGGGGCGGTTGGAGCCACTGAAGCTTTCTTT. The full variable domain, completed using reference TRBV18 and TRBJ1-1, is NAGVMQNPRHLVRRRGQEARLRCSPMKGHSHVYWYRQLPEEGLKFMVYLQKENIIDESGMPKERFSAEFPKEGPSILRIQQVVRGDSAAYFCASSLRGQGAVGATEAFFGQGTRLTVV.

The gene calls are TRBV11-2 and TRBJ2-5, with 10 nucleotides matching TRBD2. V lost 5 bases, J lost 5 bases, and 5 bases stayed unmatched. This CDR3 is built from 14 residues. Germline V gives CDR1 SGHAT, CDR2 FQNNGV. This CDR3 reads CASSQGLAFETQYF. Here the CDR3 DNA reads TGTGCCAGCAGCCAGGGACTAGCGTTTGAGACCCAGTACTTC.

The chain recombines TRBV4-3 with TRBJ1-1; 9 bases map to TRBD1. The CDR3 is 16 amino acids. Germline loops: CDR1 LGHNA, CDR2 YSLEER. V trimming: 3 bases; J trimming: 6 bases; junction bases outside the gene matches: 11. Here the CDR3 reads CASSHQQGAGGAEAFF. In DNA, the CDR3 is TGCGCCAGCAGCCATCAACAGGGGGCAGGGGGGGCTGAAGCTTTCTTT.

CDR3 DNA sequence: TGTGCCAGCAGCTTAAGGCGGGTAGCTTTCTTT. Protein: CASSLRRVAFF. The chain carries TRBV5-6 and TRBJ1-1; D ambiguous. This CDR3 has 11 amino acids. Germline CDR1 reads SGHDT; CDR2 reads YYEEEE. The V gene lost 2 bases and the J gene lost 10 bases, with 9 bases spanning the gap.

The rearrangement uses TRBV20-1 and TRBJ2-1; D gene uncertain. There are 11 residues in the CDR3. V was clipped by 2 bases and J by 7 bases, with 6 bases between them. Germline loops: CDR1 DFQATT, CDR2 SNEGSKA (reference sequence). CDR3 protein: CSARLVNEQFF. The CDR3 DNA follows: TGCAGTGCTAGACTTGTGAATGAGCAGTTCTTC.